This T cell receptor (beta chain) was obtained from a study of T cell responses to AZD1222 COVID-19 vaccine. On this clone: Its specificity is not known.

The repertoire was sequenced with immunoSEQ multiplex PCR; TCRdb's copy has only in-frame clones and lacks some. The table shows 85,000 to 110,000 clones, with about 92% occurring only once. With 2 bases removed from V and 2 bases from J, the gap between germline ends came to 13 bases. Germline CDR1 reads SGDLS; CDR2 reads YYNGEE. This CDR3 is 16 amino acids long. Overall study results and limits: The donor cohort was predominantly white British with a female majority, and clonal diversity may have been underestimated.

The source of this sequence is an adult in good health. V gene TRBV9 combines with J gene TRBJ2-2; possible D gene TRBD2, 6 bases. The specimen comprised peripheral blood, sampled on day 0 of AZD1222 vaccination. For the CDR3, the DNA is TGTGCCAGCAGCGTGGAGGGCTGGGACAACACCGGGGAGCTGTTTTTT. It translates to CASSVEGWDNTGELFF.